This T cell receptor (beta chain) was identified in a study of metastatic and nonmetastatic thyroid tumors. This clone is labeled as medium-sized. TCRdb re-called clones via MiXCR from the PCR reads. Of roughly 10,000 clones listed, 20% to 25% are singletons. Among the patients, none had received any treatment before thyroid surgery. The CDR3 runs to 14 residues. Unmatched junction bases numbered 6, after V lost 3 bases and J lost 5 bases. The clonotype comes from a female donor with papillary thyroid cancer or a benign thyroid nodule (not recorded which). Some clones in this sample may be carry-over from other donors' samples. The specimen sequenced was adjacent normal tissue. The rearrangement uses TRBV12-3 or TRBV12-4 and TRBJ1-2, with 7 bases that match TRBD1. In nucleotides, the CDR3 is TGTGCCAGCAGTTTCGGAACGACAGGGTATGGCTACACCTTC. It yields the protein CASSFGTTGYGYTF.